This T cell receptor beta chain stems from a study of blood T cell repertoires in COVID-19. Profiling relied on immunoSEQ multiplex PCR, and the TCRdb table lists in-frame clones only, not all of them. The repertoire holds 150,000 to 200,000 clones, with over 80% as singletons. The TCR was taken from a man aged 30 to 39 with COVID-19, enrolled during active disease. The sample was peripheral blood.

CDR3 amino acids: CASSLGYRGRLDSAEAFF. CDR3 DNA sequence: TGTGCCAGCAGTTTGGGGTACAGGGGGCGGTTGGATTCCGCTGAAGCTTTCTTT. V is TRBV28 and J is TRBJ1-1; TRBD1 agrees at 9 bases. This CDR3 is 18 amino acids long. The germline V gene encodes CDR1 MDHEN and CDR2 SYDVKM. V lost 3 bases, J lost 6 bases, and 17 bases stayed unmatched.